The T cell receptor (beta chain) described here comes from a study of T-cell memory formation after mild COVID-19. General study findings and limits: A second wave expanding day 15 to 37 was CD4+-biased; contracting clones were balanced. In pre-infection memory, a portion of responding clones appeared, which suggested that cross-reactive memory joined. Contracting CD4+ clones lay largely in CM and EM, with CD8+ ones residing in EMRA.

This clonotype was picked up a small number of times. Its antigen is unidentified. Each CDR3 protein is one row after TCRdb ran MiXCR on the 5' RACE reads. The data contain hundreds of thousands of distinct CDR3 sequences, about a fifth of them seen just once; the ten biggest clones take up around 8.4%. V trimming: 4 bases; J trimming: 4 bases; junction bases outside the gene matches: 20. The CDR3 is made up of 19 amino acids. The receptor comes from an adult woman who had mild COVID-19 (a few samples of this study predate the infection). Cell type and time point are not known. The rearrangement uses TRBV12-3 or TRBV12-4 and TRBJ1-1; 8 nucleotides line up with TRBD1. Material: PBMCs or a T cell subset sorted from them (not recorded which). CDR3 sequence: CASSSSSQDRVMKATEAFF. The CDR3 DNA is TGTGCCAGCAGTTCCTCCTCCCAGGACAGGGTGATGAAGGCCACTGAAGCTTTCTTT.